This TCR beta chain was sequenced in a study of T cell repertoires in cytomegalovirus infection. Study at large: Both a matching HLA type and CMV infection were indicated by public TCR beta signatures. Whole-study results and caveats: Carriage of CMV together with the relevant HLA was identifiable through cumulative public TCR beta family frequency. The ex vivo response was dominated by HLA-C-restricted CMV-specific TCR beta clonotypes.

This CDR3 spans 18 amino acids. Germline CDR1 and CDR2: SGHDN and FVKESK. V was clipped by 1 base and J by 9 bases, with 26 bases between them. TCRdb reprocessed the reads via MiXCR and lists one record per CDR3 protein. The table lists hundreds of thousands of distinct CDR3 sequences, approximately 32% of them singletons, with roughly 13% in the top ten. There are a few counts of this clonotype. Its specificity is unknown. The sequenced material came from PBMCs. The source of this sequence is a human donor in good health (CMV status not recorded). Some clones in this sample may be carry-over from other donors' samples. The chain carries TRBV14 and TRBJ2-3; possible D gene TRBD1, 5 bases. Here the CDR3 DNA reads TGTGCCAGCAGCCAAGCGCGGTCTGGGGCCCCAGCGTCTGCGACGCAGTATTTT. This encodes CASSQARSGAPASATQYF.